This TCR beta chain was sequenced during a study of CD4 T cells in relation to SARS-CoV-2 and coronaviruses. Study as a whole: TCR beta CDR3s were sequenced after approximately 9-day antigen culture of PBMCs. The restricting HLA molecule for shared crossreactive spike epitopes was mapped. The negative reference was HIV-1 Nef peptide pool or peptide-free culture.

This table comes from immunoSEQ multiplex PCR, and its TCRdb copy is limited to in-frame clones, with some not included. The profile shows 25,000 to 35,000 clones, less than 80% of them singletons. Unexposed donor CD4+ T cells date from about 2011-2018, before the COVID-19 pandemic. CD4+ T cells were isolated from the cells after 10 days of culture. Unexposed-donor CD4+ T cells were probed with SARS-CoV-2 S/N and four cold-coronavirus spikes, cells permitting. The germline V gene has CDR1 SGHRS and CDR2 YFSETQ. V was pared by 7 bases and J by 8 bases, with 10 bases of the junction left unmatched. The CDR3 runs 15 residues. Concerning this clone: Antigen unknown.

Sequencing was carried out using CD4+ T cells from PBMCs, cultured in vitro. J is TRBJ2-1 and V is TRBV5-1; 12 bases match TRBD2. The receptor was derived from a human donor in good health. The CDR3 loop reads CASRLAGDELDEQFF. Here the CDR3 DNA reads TGCGCCAGCCGACTAGCGGGAGATGAATTGGATGAGCAGTTCTTC.